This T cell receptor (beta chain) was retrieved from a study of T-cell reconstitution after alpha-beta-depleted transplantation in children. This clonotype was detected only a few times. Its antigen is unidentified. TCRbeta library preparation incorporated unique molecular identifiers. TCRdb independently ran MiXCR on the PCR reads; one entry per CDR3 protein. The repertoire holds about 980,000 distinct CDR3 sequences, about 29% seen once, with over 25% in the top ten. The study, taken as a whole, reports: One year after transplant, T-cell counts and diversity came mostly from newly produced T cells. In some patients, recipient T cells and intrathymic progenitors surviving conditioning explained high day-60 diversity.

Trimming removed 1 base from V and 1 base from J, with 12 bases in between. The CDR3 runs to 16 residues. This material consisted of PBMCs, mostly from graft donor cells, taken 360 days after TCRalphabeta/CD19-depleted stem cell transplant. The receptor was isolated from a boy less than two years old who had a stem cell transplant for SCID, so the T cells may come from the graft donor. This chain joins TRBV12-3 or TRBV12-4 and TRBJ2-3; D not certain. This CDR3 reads CASSLEDPVGTDTQYF. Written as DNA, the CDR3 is TGTGCCAGCAGTTTAGAGGATCCAGTGGGCACAGATACGCAGTATTTT.